Listed here are 8 T cell receptor beta chains from one sample, sequenced in a study of T-cell memory formation after mild COVID-19. TCRdb reanalysed the 5' RACE reads using MiXCR and keeps one entry per CDR3 protein. The repertoire includes fewer than 95,000 distinct CDR3 sequences, approximately 13% of them detected once, and roughly a quarter sits in the top ten. Sequencing was carried out using PBMCs or a T cell subset sorted from them (not recorded which). These receptors originate from an adult woman who had mild COVID-19 (a few samples of this study predate the infection). Cell type and time point are not known.

In this sample, this clonotype turned up many times. The V call is TRBV4-1, the J call TRBJ2-2; 12 nucleotides line up with TRBD1. Germline V gene lookup returns CDR1 MGHRA and CDR2 YSYEKL. Germline trimming cut 3 bases from V and 3 bases from J; bases unmatched to any gene: 8. The CDR3 sequence is 18 residues long. DNA for the CDR3: TGCGCCAGCAGCCAGGCCGGGACAGGGGGCATGTACACCGGGGAGCTGTTTTTT. This codes for CASSQAGTGGMYTGELFF.

CDR3 amino acids: CSARGAGYEQFF. DNA of the CDR3: TGCAGTGCTAGAGGCGCAGGATATGAGCAGTTCTTC. J is TRBJ2-1 and V is TRBV20-1; no clear D. Trimming shortened V by 1 base and J by 8 bases, and 9 bases separated the two germline ends. The CDR3 totals 12 residues. Germline loops: CDR1 DFQATT, CDR2 SNEGSKA (reference sequence).

The V gene is TRBV4-2, the J gene TRBJ2-7, with a possible D match to TRBD2 (5 bases). The CDR3 is 17 amino acids. Germline CDR1 is LGHNA and CDR2 is YNFKEQ. V shed 0 bases and J shed 0 bases, with 15 bases lying between them. CDR3 nucleotides: TGTGCCAGCAGCCAAGATTCGGTAGTGGGGAGCTCCTACGAGCAGTACTTC. This sequence encodes CASSQDSVVGSSYEQYF.

The table lists this clonotype with a few counts. The chain carries TRBV5-1 and TRBJ2-2; the D gene is possibly TRBD2 (6 bases). The CDR3 runs 16 residues. The germline V gene encodes CDR1 SGHRS and CDR2 YFSETQ. V lost 0 bases to trimming and J lost 3 bases, with 12 bases between them. CDR3: CASSLVSGDYTGELFF. In DNA, the CDR3 is TGCGCCAGCAGCTTGGTATCGGGGGACTACACCGGGGAGCTGTTTTTT.

The chain links TRBV5-1 to TRBJ1-5, with D possibly being TRBD1 (6 bases). V was trimmed by 0 bases and J by 3 bases, leaving 16 bases between them. CDR1 and CDR2 (germline): SGHRS, YFSETQ. The CDR3 has 17 residues. In nucleotides, the CDR3 is TGCGCCAGCAGCTTGGACCCAATAGGGGGAACCAATCAGCCCCAGCATTTT. Translating it yields CASSLDPIGGTNQPQHF.

V gene TRBV18 combines with J gene TRBJ1-2; tentative D call: TRBD1 (6 bases). The CDR3 contains 14 residues. Germline CDR1 reads KGHSH; CDR2 reads LQKENI. The V and J ends lost 0 bases and 3 bases respectively, with 8 bases between them. CDR3 nucleotides: TGTGCCAGCTCACCACCGCAGGGGCACTATGGCTACACCTTC. Amino acids: CASSPPQGHYGYTF.

This clonotype came up a few times. The chain combines TRBV12-3 or TRBV12-4 with TRBJ2-3; TRBD1 matches at 10 bases. The CDR3 is 16 residues long. Trimming cost V 8 bases and J 2 bases; bases outside gene matches: 10. CDR3 nucleotide sequence: TGTGCCAGCGCCTCGAGTGGGACAGGGGACACAGATACGCAGTATTTT. It specifies CASASSGTGDTDTQYF.

The V gene is TRBV9, the J gene TRBJ2-2; the match to TRBD1 covers 7 bases. CDR1 is SGDLS and CDR2 is YYNGEE in the germline V gene. The V gene end was trimmed by 3 bases and the J gene end by 7 bases; junction bases not matched to a gene: 15. This CDR3 contains 17 residues. CDR3 sequence: CASSAPSQGVQNGELFF. DNA of the CDR3: TGTGCCAGCAGCGCCCCCTCCCAGGGGGTGCAAAACGGGGAGCTGTTTTTT.